Below are 31 T cell receptor beta chains sequenced from a single sample in a study of cytomegalovirus exposure and HLA in healthy donors. Researchers ran the PCR with 60 Vbeta and 13 Jbeta primers. Assay used: immunoSEQ multiplex PCR; TCRdb lists only in-frame clones, some missing. Among 200,000 to 250,000 clones listed, about 85% were seen once. Sequences were obtained from PBMCs. The origin of the receptors is a woman in her forties or fifties in good health and CMV-seropositive.

The V and J genes are TRBV5-1 and TRBJ1-1; D might be TRBD1 (6 bases). V lost 0 bases and J lost 1, with 13 bases in between. The germline V gene has CDR1 SGHRS and CDR2 YFSETQ. This CDR3 comprises 16 residues. CDR3 nucleotides: TGCGCCAGCAGCTTGGCTTTCCAGGGACAGAACACTGAAGCTTTCTTT. Protein: CASSLAFQGQNTEAFF.

Worth noting for this clone: At one end, the junction sequence differs from germline, possibly due to a read error. The chain joins TRBV7-9 to TRBJ2-5; 7 bases line up with TRBD1. Germline CDR1 SEHNR, CDR2 FQNEAQ (reference sequence). CDR3 length equals 12 residues. DNA for the CDR3: TGTTCCAGCCTGGGACAGCAAGAGACCCAGTACTTC. Amino acid sequence: CSSLGQQETQYF.

This clone was counted once. The rearrangement uses TRBV29-1 and TRBJ2-6, with D maybe TRBD1 (5 bases). Per the germline V gene, CDR1 is SQVTM and CDR2 is ANQGSEA. The CDR3 runs 14 residues. Deletions cut 3 bases from V and 3 bases from J, with 9 bases between. DNA of the CDR3: TGCAGCGTTGATCAGGGTGGTGGGGCCAACGTCCTGACTTTC. Its protein product is CSVDQGGGANVLTF.

The chain joins TRBV2 to TRBJ2-3, with D tentatively TRBD1 (5 bases). This CDR3 has 16 residues. Germline CDR1 SNHLY, CDR2 FYNNEI. V gave up 6 bases and J gave up 2 bases, with 18 bases separating them. CDR3 in amino acids: CASSALDRALTDTQYF. In DNA, the CDR3 is TGTGCCAGCAGCGCACTCGACAGAGCCCTCACAGATACGCAGTATTTT.

As DNA, the CDR3 is TGTGCCAGCAGCTCGACAGGGATGATGAGCACAGATACGCAGTATTTT. It translates to CASSSTGMMSTDTQYF. The chain uses TRBV7-8 and TRBJ2-3; 7 bases agree with TRBD1. Germline V lookup: CDR1 SGHVS, CDR2 FQNEAQ. V lost 4 bases to trimming and J lost 0 bases; unmatched junction nucleotides: 7. The CDR3 is 16 amino acids.

This chain uses TRBV18 with TRBJ1-2; 7 nucleotides match TRBD1. Germline V gene lookup returns CDR1 KGHSH and CDR2 LQKENI. The CDR3 loop spans 14 amino acids. With 3 bases clipped from V and 2 bases from J, the junction kept 3 bases outside the gene matches. The CDR3 DNA follows: TGTGCCAGCTCACCGGGACAGACGAACTATGGCTACACCTTC. As protein: CASSPGQTNYGYTF.

This rearrangement joins TRBV19 to TRBJ1-2; 7 bases fit TRBD1. The length of the CDR3 is 13 residues. V shed 7 bases and J 8 bases; nucleotides not matched to a gene: 10. CDR1 and CDR2 (germline): LNHDA, SQIVND (reference sequence). CDR3 amino acids: CASTLERTGGYTF. CDR3 in DNA: TGTGCCAGTACCCTGGAGCGGACAGGAGGCTACACCTTC.

J is TRBJ1-1 and V is TRBV11-2, with D maybe TRBD1 (5 bases). This CDR3 has 13 residues. Germline V lookup: CDR1 SGHAT, CDR2 FQNNGV. V lost 1 base to trimming and J lost 10 bases, with 13 bases between them. CDR3 coding DNA: TGTGCCAGCAGCTTAGTCGTTCGGGGGGGAGCTTTCTTT. Amino acid sequence: CASSLVVRGGAFF.

This clone appeared a few times. The rearrangement uses TRBV16 and TRBJ1-4; 7 nucleotides align to TRBD1. This CDR3 region has 15 residues. Trimming removed 2 bases from V and 8 bases from J; junction bases left unmatched: 8. CDR1 and CDR2 from the germline V gene are KGHSY and FQNENV. The CDR3 DNA is TGTGCCAGCAGCCAACCCGACAGGGTGGACGAAAAACTGTTTTTT. Its protein is CASSQPDRVDEKLFF.

The gene calls are TRBV28 and TRBJ2-3; 10 positions match TRBD1. Germline trimming cut 2 bases from V and 3 bases from J; bases unmatched to any gene: 11. Per germline, CDR1 MDHEN and CDR2 SYDVKM. CDR3 size: 18 residues. The CDR3, as DNA: TGTGCCAGCAGTTTACCCTCAGACAGGGGGCTAGAGACAGATACGCAGTATTTT. This gives the protein CASSLPSDRGLETDTQYF.

J is TRBJ2-3 and V is TRBV19, with 11 bases that match TRBD2. Germline V gene lookup returns CDR1 LNHDA and CDR2 SQIVND (reference sequence). The CDR3 extends over 15 amino acids. V shed 4 bases and J 4 bases; nucleotides not matched to a gene: 4. The CDR3, as DNA: TGTGCCAGTAGTAGTAATAGCGGGGGGGCAGATACGCAGTATTTT. Its translation is CASSSNSGGADTQYF.

The V and J genes are TRBV5-4 and TRBJ1-1; TRBD1 matches at 8 bases. Trimming removed 3 bases from V and 0 bases from J; junction bases left unmatched: 7. Germline CDR1 and CDR2: SGHNT and YYREEE (reference sequence). CDR3 size: 16 residues. The CDR3 sequence: CASSSYRGALNTEAFF. For the CDR3, the DNA is TGTGCCAGCAGCTCGTACAGGGGGGCATTGAACACTGAAGCTTTCTTT.

This chain connects TRBV4-3 to TRBJ2-1; TRBD2 matches at 10 bases. Unmatched junction bases numbered 9, after V lost 3 bases and J lost 13 bases. The CDR3 has 14 amino acids. Looked up from germline, CDR1 is LGHNA and CDR2 is YSLEER. The CDR3 bases are TGCGCCAGCAGCCATGAGAGCGGGGGGGCCCAACAGTTCTTC. This gives the protein CASSHESGGAQQFF.

At least ten counts were recorded for this clone. This chain uses TRBV6-1 with TRBJ1-5, with 8 bases matching TRBD1. V lost 4 bases to trimming and J lost 1 base; unmatched junction nucleotides: 9. The CDR3 has 17 amino acids. CDR1 MNHNS and CDR2 SASEGT come from the germline V gene. For the CDR3, the DNA is TGTGCCAGCAGTGTGGGGCAGGGGGCTGCGAGCAATCAGCCCCAGCATTTT. This codes for CASSVGQGAASNQPQHF.

The chain recombines TRBV28 with TRBJ1-5; D remains ambiguous. Per the germline V gene, CDR1 is MDHEN and CDR2 is SYDVKM. Trimming took off 5 bases at V and 3 bases at J, with 11 bases between the two ends. The CDR3 covers 14 residues. For the CDR3, the DNA is TGTGCCAGCAGTCGACTTTTCGTCAATCAGCCCCAGCATTTT. Protein: CASSRLFVNQPQHF.

V gene TRBV30 combines with J gene TRBJ1-2, with 7 bases matching TRBD1. V lost 5 bases, J lost 3 bases, and 3 bases stayed unmatched. This CDR3 comprises 12 residues. Germline V gene lookup returns CDR1 GTSNPN and CDR2 SVGIG (reference sequence). CDR3 bases: TGTGCCTGGGGGCAGGGGGACTATGGCTACACCTTC. Translating it yields CAWGQGDYGYTF.

This clone appeared a few times. The chain couples TRBV18 to TRBJ2-7; 9 bases map to TRBD1. Germline V gene lookup returns CDR1 KGHSH and CDR2 LQKENI. The trim removed 2 bases at V and 0 bases at J, leaving 5 bases unmatched. The CDR3 totals 16 residues. CDR3 region: CASSPFGTGSSYEQYF. DNA for the CDR3: TGTGCCAGCTCACCATTTGGGACAGGGAGCTCCTACGAGCAGTACTTC.

This chain links TRBV6-1 with TRBJ1-6; TRBD1 is a possible D gene (5 bases). V gave up 5 bases and J gave up 9 bases, with 8 bases separating them. The germline gives CDR1 MNHNS, CDR2 SASEGT. This CDR3 is 12 amino acids long. CDR3 in DNA: TGTGCCAGCAGTCAGGGCAGTTCACCCCTCCACTTT. Protein: CASSQGSSPLHF.

The chain recombines TRBV5-6 with TRBJ1-5; 8 nucleotides agree with TRBD1. Trimming at V came to 0 bases and at J to 8 bases, leaving 1 base not matched to a gene. The length of the CDR3 is 13 residues. The germline V gene encodes CDR1 SGHDT and CDR2 YYEEEE. This CDR3 reads CASSLDRGKPQHF. The CDR3 region has the DNA TGTGCCAGCAGCTTGGACAGGGGGAAGCCCCAGCATTTT.

In this sample, this clone turned up a few times. V is TRBV9 and J is TRBJ1-1, with 7 bases matching TRBD1. Looked up from germline, CDR1 is SGDLS and CDR2 is YYNGEE. The CDR3 contains 15 residues. After removal of 0 bases from V and 4 bases from J, the junction contained 6 bases not matched to a gene. DNA of the CDR3: TGTGCCAGCAGCGTAGGGGCAGGGGGAGGCACTGAAGCTTTCTTT. It specifies CASSVGAGGGTEAFF.

V is TRBV4-1 and J is TRBJ2-7, with D possibly being TRBD2 (6 bases). CDR3 length: 15 amino acids. Trimming shortened V by 0 bases and J by 7 bases, and 16 bases separated the two germline ends. Germline V gene lookup returns CDR1 MGHRA and CDR2 YSYEKL. As DNA, the CDR3 is TGCGCCAGCAGCCAAGATGTGGAGGGATGGAGGGAGCAGTACTTC. Residues: CASSQDVEGWREQYF.

The chain employs TRBV7-3 and TRBJ2-5; TRBD1 is a possible D gene (5 bases). The end of the DNA aligns better with TRBJ2-7, so the J call may be wrong. In germline, CDR1 is SGHTA, CDR2 FQGTGA. CDR3 size: 15 residues. In nucleotides, the CDR3 is TGTGCCAGCAGCTTAGGCCAGGGCGGCATCTACGAGCAGTACTTC. Protein product: CASSLGQGGIYEQYF.

V gene TRBV19 combines with J gene TRBJ2-7, with TRBD1 matching over 9 bases. The germline V gene has CDR1 LNHDA and CDR2 SQIVND (reference sequence). J was trimmed by 7 bases and V by 3 bases; bases with no gene match: 4. The CDR3 runs 13 residues. This CDR3 is CASSITGGLEQYF. For the CDR3, the DNA is TGTGCCAGTAGTATCACAGGGGGCTTGGAGCAGTACTTC. Full variable domain (remainder filled in from reference TRBV19 and TRBJ2-7): DGGITQSPKYLFRKEGQNVTLSCEQNLNHDAMYWYRQDPGQGLRLIYYSQIVNDFQKGDIAEGYSVSREKKESFPLTVTSAQKNPTAFYLCASSITGGLEQYFGPGTRLTVT.

The chain combines TRBV5-6 with TRBJ2-5, with TRBD2 matching 11 bases. After removal of 1 base from V and 2 bases from J, the junction contained 10 bases not matched to a gene. The CDR3 extends over 18 amino acids. The germline V gene has CDR1 SGHDT and CDR2 YYEEEE. Here the CDR3 DNA reads TGTGCCAGCAGCTTGAAACTAGCGGGGGCCTTCATTCAAGAGACCCAGTACTTC. Amino acids: CASSLKLAGAFIQETQYF.

The chain is built from TRBV9 and TRBJ2-3; D remains unclear. Germline CDR1 is SGDLS and CDR2 is YYNGEE. Trimming cost V 0 bases and J 2 bases, with 10 bases left between them. The length of the CDR3 is 15 residues. In DNA, the CDR3 is TGTGCCAGCAGCGTAGCAGGCAGTTTCACAGATACGCAGTATTTT. Translated, it gives CASSVAGSFTDTQYF.

The rearrangement uses TRBV4-2 and TRBJ2-3; 12 bases match TRBD2. V lost 4 bases, J lost 4 bases, and 6 bases stayed unmatched. The germline V gene encodes CDR1 LGHNA and CDR2 YNFKEQ. The CDR3 has 16 amino acids. The CDR3 sequence is CASSLPSGGASDTQYF. The CDR3 DNA follows: TGTGCCAGCAGCCTCCCTAGCGGGGGGGCCTCAGATACGCAGTATTTT.

This chain uses TRBV10-3 with TRBJ1-6; a possible D gene is TRBD1 (5 bases). Trimming stripped 4 bases from V and 6 bases from J, with 10 bases between. The CDR3 length is 14 residues. Germline V gene data show CDR1 as ENHRY and CDR2 as SYGVKD. CDR3 loop: CAISARQGNSPLHF. CDR3 DNA: TGTGCCATCAGTGCGCGGCAGGGTAATTCACCCCTCCACTTT.

The sample holds one count of this clone. This sample includes further DNA sequences coding for the same CDR3. This rearrangement joins TRBV6-4 to TRBJ1-6; 10 bases are shared with TRBD1. V was clipped by 5 bases and J by 8 bases; unmatched bases: 3. The CDR3 spans 14 residues. Germline CDR1 MRHNA, CDR2 SNTAGT. The CDR3 protein is CASSTGTGDSPLHF. The CDR3 bases are TGTGCCAGCAGTACCGGGACAGGGGATTCACCCCTCCACTTT.

The chain recombines TRBV6-5 with TRBJ1-1; 10 nucleotides line up with TRBD1. The CDR3 covers 15 residues. Germline CDR1 MNHEY, CDR2 SVGAGI. Trimming removed 6 bases from V and 4 bases from J; junction bases left unmatched: 8. The CDR3 DNA follows: TGTGCCAGCAGGATACCGGGACAGGGGAGCACTGAAGCTTTCTTT. Translating it yields CASRIPGQGSTEAFF.

J is TRBJ2-1 and V is TRBV5-4; 11 bases align to TRBD2. Germline CDR1 is SGHNT and CDR2 is YYREEE (reference sequence). Trimming cost V 2 bases and J 0 bases; bases outside gene matches: 7. The CDR3 is 18 residues long. For the CDR3, the DNA is TGTGCCAGCAGCTTTCTACTCACTAGCGGGGGCTCCTACAATGAGCAGTTCTTC. This gives the protein CASSFLLTSGGSYNEQFF.

The chain joins TRBV7-3 to TRBJ2-1; unclear D gene. The V end lost 0 bases, the J end lost 4 bases, and 4 bases lay between the germline ends. CDR1 is SGHTA and CDR2 is FQGTGA in the germline V gene. This CDR3 comprises 13 residues. The CDR3 protein is CASSLTRYNEQFF. The CDR3 DNA reads as TGTGCCAGCAGCTTAACGCGGTACAATGAGCAGTTCTTC.